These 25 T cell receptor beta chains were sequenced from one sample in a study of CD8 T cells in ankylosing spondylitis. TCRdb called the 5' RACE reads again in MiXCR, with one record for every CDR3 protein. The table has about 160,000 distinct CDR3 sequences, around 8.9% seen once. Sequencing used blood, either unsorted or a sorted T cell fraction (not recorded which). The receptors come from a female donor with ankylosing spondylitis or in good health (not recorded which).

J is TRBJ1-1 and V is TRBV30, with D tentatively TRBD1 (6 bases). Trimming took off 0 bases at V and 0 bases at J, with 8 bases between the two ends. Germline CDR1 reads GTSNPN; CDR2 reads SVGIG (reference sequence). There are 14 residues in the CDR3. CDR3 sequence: CAWSVGGVNTEAFF. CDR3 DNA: TGTGCCTGGAGTGTAGGGGGTGTGAACACTGAAGCTTTCTTT.

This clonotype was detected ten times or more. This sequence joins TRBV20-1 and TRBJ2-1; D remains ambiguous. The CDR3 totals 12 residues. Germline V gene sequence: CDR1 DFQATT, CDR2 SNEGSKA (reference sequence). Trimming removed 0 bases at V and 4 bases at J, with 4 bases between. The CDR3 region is CSAREGYNEQFF. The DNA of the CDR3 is TGCAGTGCTAGAGAAGGGTACAATGAGCAGTTCTTC.

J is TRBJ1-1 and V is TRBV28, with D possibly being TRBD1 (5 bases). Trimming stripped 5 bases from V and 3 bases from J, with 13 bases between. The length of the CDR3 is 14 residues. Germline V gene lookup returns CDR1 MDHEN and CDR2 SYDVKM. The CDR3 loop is CASSPDRPYTEAFF. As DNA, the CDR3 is TGTGCCAGCAGTCCCGACAGACCCTACACTGAAGCTTTCTTT.

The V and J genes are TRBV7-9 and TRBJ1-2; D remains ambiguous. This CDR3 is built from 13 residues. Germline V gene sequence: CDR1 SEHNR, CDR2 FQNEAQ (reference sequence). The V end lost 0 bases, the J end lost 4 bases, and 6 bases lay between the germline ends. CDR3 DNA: TGTGCCAGCAGCTTAGCTCACGGCTATGGCTACACCTTC. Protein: CASSLAHGYGYTF.

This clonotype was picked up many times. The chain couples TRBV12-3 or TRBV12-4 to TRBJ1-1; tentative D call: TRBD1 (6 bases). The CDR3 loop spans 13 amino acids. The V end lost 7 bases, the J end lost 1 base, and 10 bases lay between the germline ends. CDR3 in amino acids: CASKPTGNTEAFF. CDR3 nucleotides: TGTGCCAGCAAACCGACAGGGAACACTGAAGCTTTCTTT.

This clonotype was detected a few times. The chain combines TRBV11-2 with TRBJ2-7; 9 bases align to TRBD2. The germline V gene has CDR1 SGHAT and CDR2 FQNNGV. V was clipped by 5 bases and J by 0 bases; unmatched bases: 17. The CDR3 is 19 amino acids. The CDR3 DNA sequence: TGTGCCAGCAGCGCCTCCGGGACTAGCTTCTACCAGAGCTCCTACGAGCAGTACTTC. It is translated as CASSASGTSFYQSSYEQYF.

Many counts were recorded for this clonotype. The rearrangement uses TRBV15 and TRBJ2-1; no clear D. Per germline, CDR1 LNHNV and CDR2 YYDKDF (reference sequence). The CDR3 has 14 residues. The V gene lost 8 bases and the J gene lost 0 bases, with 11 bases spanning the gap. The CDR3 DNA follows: TGTGCCACCGCTTCTTCTTCCTCCTACAATGAGCAGTTCTTC. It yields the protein CATASSSSYNEQFF.

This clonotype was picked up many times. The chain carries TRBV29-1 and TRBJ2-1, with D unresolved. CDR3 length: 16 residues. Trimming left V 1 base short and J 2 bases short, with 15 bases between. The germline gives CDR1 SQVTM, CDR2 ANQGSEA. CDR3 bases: TGCAGCGTTGAAGGCCATGCCAGCTTTACCTACAATGAGCAGTTCTTC. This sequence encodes CSVEGHASFTYNEQFF.

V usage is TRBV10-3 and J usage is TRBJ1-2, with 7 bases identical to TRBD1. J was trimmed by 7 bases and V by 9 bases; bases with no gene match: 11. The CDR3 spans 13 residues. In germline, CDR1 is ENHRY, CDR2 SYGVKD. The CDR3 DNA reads TGTGCCATTAGACCCCCAGGGGGAAGTGGCTACACCTTC. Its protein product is CAIRPPGGSGYTF.

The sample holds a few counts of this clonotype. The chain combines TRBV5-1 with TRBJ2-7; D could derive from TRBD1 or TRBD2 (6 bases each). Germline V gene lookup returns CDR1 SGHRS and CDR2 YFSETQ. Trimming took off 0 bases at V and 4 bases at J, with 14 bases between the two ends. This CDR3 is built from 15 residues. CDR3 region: CASSLDPGAGYEQYF. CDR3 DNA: TGCGCCAGCAGCTTGGATCCAGGGGCGGGATACGAGCAGTACTTC.

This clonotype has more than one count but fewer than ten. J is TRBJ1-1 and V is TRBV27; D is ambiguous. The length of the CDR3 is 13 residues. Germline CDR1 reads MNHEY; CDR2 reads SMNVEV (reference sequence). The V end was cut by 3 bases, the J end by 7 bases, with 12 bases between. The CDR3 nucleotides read TGTGCCAGCAGTTTGGGTGGAGGGTTTGAAGCTTTCTTT. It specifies CASSLGGGFEAFF.

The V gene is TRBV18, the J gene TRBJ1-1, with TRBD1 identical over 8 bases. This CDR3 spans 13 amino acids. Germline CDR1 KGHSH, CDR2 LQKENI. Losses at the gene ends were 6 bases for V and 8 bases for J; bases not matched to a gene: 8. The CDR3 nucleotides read TGTGCCAGCTCGCTCCAGGGGACAGGCGAAGCTTTCTTT. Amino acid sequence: CASSLQGTGEAFF.

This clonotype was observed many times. In DNA form, the CDR3 reads TGTGCCAGCAGCGTGTGGGCGGGAGAGACCCAGTACTTC. It codes for CASSVWAGETQYF. The rearrangement joins TRBV9 to TRBJ2-5, with a tentative D call TRBD2 (5 bases). The CDR3 has 13 residues. V was cut by 2 bases and J by 4 bases, with 9 bases left in between. The germline V gene encodes CDR1 SGDLS and CDR2 YYNGEE.

The CDR3 sequence is CASSQESGLSPFNNEQFF. For the CDR3, the DNA is TGCGCCAGCAGCCAAGAATCGGGACTATCACCCTTCAACAATGAGCAGTTCTTC. This chain connects TRBV4-1 to TRBJ2-1; 7 nucleotides match TRBD2. Germline CDR1 is MGHRA and CDR2 is YSYEKL. V shed 0 bases and J 5 bases; nucleotides not matched to a gene: 13. The CDR3 contains 18 residues.

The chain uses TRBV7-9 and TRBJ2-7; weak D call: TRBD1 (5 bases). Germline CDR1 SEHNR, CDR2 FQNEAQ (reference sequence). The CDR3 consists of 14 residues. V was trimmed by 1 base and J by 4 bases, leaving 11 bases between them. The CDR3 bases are TGTGCCAGCAGCTTAGGCCAGGGTTGGTACGAGCAGTACTTC. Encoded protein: CASSLGQGWYEQYF.

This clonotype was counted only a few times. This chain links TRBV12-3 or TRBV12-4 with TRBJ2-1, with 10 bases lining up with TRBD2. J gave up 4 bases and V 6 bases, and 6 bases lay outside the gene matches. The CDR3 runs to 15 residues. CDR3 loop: CASSRGLAVYNEQFF. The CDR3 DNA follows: TGTGCCAGCAGCCGCGGACTAGCGGTGTACAATGAGCAGTTCTTC.

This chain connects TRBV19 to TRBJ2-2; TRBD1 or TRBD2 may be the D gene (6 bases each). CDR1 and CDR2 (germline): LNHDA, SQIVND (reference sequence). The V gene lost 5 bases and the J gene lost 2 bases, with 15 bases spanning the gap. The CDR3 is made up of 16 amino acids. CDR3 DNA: TGTGCCAGTAGTCCCCGAGGGGGAGGCAACACCGGGGAGCTGTTTTTT. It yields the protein CASSPRGGGNTGELFF.

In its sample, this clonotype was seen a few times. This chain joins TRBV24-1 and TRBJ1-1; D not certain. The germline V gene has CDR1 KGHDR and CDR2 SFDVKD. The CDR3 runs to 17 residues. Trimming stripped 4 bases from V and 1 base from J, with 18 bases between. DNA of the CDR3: TGTGCCACCAGTGACCTCCCGGGAGGAGGAGGGAACACTGAAGCTTTCTTT. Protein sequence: CATSDLPGGGGNTEAFF.

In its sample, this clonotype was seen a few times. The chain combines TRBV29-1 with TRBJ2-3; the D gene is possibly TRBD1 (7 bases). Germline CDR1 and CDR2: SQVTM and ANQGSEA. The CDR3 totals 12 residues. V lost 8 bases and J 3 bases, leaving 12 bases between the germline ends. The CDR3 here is CSLPGGTDTQYF. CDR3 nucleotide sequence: TGCAGCTTACCAGGGGGGACAGATACGCAGTATTTT.

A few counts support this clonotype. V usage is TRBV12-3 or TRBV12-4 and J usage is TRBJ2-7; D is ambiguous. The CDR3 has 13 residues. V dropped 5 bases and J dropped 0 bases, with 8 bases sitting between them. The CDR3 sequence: CASSLLISYEQYF. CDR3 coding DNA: TGTGCCAGCAGTCTGTTGATCTCCTACGAGCAGTACTTC.

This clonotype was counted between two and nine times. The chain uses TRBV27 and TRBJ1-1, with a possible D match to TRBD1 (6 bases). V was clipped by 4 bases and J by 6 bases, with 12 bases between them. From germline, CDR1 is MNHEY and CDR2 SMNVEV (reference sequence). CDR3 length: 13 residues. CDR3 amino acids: CASSWGGRAEAFF. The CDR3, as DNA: TGTGCCAGCAGTTGGGGGGGGCGAGCTGAAGCTTTCTTT.

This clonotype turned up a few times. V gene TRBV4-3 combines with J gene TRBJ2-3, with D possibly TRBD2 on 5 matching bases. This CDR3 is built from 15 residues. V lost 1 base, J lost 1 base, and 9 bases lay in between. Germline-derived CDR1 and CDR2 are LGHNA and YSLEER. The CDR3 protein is CASSQAWRGTDTQYF. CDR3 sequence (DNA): TGCGCCAGCAGCCAAGCGTGGCGGGGCACAGATACGCAGTATTTT.

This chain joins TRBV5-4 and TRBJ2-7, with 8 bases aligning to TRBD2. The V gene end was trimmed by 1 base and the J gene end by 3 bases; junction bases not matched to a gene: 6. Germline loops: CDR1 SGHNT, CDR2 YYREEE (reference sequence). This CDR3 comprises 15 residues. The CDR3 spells CASSLKRERDYEQYF. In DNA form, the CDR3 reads TGTGCCAGCAGCTTGAAGCGGGAGAGGGACTACGAGCAGTACTTC.

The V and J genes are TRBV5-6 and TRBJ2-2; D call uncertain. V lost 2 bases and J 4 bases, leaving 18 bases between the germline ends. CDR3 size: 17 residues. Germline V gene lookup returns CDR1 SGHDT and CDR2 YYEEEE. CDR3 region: CASSFGVTELGTGELFF. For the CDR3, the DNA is TGTGCCAGCAGCTTCGGTGTTACAGAGCTCGGCACCGGGGAGCTGTTTTTT.

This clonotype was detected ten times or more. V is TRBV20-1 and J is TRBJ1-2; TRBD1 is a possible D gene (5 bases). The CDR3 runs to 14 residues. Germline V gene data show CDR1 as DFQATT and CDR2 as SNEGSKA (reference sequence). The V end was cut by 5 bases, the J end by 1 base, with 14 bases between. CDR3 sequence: CSAYEEGINYGYTF. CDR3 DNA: TGCAGTGCTTATGAAGAGGGGATTAACTATGGCTACACCTTC.